This TCR beta chain was found in a study of technical replicates of blood from a few donors. Trimming took off 1 base at V and 1 base at J, with 11 bases between the two ends. CDR3 length: 15 residues. CDR1 and CDR2 (germline): PRHDT, FYEKMQ (reference sequence). As to this clone: The same CDR3 can be traced to other DNA sequences in this sample.

Generated by immunoSEQ multiplex PCR, the TCRdb table keeps only in-frame clones and is missing some. The table shows about 63,000 clones, with around 86% occurring only once. The clonotype was recovered from a human donor in good health. Some clones in this sample may be carry-over from other donors' samples. The chain recombines TRBV13 with TRBJ2-7, with D tentatively TRBD2 (5 bases). Sequencing was performed on PBMCs. The CDR3 nucleotides are TGTGCCAGCAGCTTAGAAGGAGGAGGTTCCTACGAGCAGTACTTC. Translation: CASSLEGGGSYEQYF.